This TCR beta chain came from a study of CD8+ T cells in alopecia areata. The investigators collected lesional scalp punch biopsies and peripheral blood from alopecia areata patients. Isolation of CD4+ and CD8+ T cells from PBMCs was achieved by sorting. General study findings and limits: More clonal than normal scalp was lesional scalp, particularly alopecia totalis/universalis.

V dropped 5 bases and J dropped 6; count of bases not matched to a gene: 7. This CDR3 has 16 residues. The germline gives CDR1 MDHEN, CDR2 SYDVKM. This clone turned up a few times. Its antigen is not known. After isolation, RNA underwent reverse transcription to generate cDNA as the sequencing template. TCRdb keeps only in-frame clones here, not all; method: immunoSEQ multiplex PCR. Among about 120,000 clones listed, about 51% were seen once. The chain couples TRBV28 to TRBJ2-2, with 12 bases fitting TRBD2. The TCR was taken from a human donor with alopecia areata. The sequencing input was NKG2D-low CD8+ T cells sorted from blood. The CDR3 DNA sequence: TGTGCCAGCAGTCTAATCGGACTAGCGGGATCCGGGGAGCTGTTTTTT. Protein sequence: CASSLIGLAGSGELFF.